The clone carrying this TCR beta chain occurred a few times. The antigen is unknown. It was patients with CD8+CD57+ cell expansion by flow cytometry who were chosen for sequencing. Each patient carried a diagnosis of severe acquired aplastic anemia. TCR beta VDJ combinations and CDR3 sequences were profiled from genomic DNA. MiXCR was run by TCRdb on the reads, yielding one entry per CDR3 protein. Found here are approximately 150,000 distinct CDR3 sequences, 65% to 75% of them singletons; the top ten hold approximately 50%. These data are taken from a study of CD8+CD57+ T cells in acquired aplastic anemia. Across the study: When averaged, DNA from sorted CD4+ and CD8+ cells came to 3 to 4 ug.

Study conclusions and caveats: Simpson's diversity of CD8+ cells was not significantly different in patients compared with controls. Patients and controls shared 25 to 35 CD8+ CDR3 sequences, highly expressed in patients.

CDR3 length: 14 residues. CDR1 SGHVS and CDR2 FQNEAQ come from the germline V gene. V lost 3 bases and J lost 6, with 14 bases in between. The specimen was sorted CD4+, CD8+, or CD8+CD57+ T cells (not recorded which) from PBMCs. The chain is built from TRBV7-8 and TRBJ1-2; D unresolved. The sequence was obtained from a human donor with aplastic anemia. The CDR3 loop is CASSFGPRPDGYTF. As DNA, the CDR3 is TGTGCCAGCAGCTTCGGGCCCCGGCCCGATGGCTACACCTTC. Filled out from reference TRBV7-8 and TRBJ1-2, the complete variable domain reads GAGVSQSPRYKVAKRGQDVALRCDPISGHVSLFWYQQALGQGPEFLTYFQNEAQLDKSGLPSDRFFAERPEGSVSTLKIQRTQQEDSAVYLCASSFGPRPDGYTFGSGTRLTVV.